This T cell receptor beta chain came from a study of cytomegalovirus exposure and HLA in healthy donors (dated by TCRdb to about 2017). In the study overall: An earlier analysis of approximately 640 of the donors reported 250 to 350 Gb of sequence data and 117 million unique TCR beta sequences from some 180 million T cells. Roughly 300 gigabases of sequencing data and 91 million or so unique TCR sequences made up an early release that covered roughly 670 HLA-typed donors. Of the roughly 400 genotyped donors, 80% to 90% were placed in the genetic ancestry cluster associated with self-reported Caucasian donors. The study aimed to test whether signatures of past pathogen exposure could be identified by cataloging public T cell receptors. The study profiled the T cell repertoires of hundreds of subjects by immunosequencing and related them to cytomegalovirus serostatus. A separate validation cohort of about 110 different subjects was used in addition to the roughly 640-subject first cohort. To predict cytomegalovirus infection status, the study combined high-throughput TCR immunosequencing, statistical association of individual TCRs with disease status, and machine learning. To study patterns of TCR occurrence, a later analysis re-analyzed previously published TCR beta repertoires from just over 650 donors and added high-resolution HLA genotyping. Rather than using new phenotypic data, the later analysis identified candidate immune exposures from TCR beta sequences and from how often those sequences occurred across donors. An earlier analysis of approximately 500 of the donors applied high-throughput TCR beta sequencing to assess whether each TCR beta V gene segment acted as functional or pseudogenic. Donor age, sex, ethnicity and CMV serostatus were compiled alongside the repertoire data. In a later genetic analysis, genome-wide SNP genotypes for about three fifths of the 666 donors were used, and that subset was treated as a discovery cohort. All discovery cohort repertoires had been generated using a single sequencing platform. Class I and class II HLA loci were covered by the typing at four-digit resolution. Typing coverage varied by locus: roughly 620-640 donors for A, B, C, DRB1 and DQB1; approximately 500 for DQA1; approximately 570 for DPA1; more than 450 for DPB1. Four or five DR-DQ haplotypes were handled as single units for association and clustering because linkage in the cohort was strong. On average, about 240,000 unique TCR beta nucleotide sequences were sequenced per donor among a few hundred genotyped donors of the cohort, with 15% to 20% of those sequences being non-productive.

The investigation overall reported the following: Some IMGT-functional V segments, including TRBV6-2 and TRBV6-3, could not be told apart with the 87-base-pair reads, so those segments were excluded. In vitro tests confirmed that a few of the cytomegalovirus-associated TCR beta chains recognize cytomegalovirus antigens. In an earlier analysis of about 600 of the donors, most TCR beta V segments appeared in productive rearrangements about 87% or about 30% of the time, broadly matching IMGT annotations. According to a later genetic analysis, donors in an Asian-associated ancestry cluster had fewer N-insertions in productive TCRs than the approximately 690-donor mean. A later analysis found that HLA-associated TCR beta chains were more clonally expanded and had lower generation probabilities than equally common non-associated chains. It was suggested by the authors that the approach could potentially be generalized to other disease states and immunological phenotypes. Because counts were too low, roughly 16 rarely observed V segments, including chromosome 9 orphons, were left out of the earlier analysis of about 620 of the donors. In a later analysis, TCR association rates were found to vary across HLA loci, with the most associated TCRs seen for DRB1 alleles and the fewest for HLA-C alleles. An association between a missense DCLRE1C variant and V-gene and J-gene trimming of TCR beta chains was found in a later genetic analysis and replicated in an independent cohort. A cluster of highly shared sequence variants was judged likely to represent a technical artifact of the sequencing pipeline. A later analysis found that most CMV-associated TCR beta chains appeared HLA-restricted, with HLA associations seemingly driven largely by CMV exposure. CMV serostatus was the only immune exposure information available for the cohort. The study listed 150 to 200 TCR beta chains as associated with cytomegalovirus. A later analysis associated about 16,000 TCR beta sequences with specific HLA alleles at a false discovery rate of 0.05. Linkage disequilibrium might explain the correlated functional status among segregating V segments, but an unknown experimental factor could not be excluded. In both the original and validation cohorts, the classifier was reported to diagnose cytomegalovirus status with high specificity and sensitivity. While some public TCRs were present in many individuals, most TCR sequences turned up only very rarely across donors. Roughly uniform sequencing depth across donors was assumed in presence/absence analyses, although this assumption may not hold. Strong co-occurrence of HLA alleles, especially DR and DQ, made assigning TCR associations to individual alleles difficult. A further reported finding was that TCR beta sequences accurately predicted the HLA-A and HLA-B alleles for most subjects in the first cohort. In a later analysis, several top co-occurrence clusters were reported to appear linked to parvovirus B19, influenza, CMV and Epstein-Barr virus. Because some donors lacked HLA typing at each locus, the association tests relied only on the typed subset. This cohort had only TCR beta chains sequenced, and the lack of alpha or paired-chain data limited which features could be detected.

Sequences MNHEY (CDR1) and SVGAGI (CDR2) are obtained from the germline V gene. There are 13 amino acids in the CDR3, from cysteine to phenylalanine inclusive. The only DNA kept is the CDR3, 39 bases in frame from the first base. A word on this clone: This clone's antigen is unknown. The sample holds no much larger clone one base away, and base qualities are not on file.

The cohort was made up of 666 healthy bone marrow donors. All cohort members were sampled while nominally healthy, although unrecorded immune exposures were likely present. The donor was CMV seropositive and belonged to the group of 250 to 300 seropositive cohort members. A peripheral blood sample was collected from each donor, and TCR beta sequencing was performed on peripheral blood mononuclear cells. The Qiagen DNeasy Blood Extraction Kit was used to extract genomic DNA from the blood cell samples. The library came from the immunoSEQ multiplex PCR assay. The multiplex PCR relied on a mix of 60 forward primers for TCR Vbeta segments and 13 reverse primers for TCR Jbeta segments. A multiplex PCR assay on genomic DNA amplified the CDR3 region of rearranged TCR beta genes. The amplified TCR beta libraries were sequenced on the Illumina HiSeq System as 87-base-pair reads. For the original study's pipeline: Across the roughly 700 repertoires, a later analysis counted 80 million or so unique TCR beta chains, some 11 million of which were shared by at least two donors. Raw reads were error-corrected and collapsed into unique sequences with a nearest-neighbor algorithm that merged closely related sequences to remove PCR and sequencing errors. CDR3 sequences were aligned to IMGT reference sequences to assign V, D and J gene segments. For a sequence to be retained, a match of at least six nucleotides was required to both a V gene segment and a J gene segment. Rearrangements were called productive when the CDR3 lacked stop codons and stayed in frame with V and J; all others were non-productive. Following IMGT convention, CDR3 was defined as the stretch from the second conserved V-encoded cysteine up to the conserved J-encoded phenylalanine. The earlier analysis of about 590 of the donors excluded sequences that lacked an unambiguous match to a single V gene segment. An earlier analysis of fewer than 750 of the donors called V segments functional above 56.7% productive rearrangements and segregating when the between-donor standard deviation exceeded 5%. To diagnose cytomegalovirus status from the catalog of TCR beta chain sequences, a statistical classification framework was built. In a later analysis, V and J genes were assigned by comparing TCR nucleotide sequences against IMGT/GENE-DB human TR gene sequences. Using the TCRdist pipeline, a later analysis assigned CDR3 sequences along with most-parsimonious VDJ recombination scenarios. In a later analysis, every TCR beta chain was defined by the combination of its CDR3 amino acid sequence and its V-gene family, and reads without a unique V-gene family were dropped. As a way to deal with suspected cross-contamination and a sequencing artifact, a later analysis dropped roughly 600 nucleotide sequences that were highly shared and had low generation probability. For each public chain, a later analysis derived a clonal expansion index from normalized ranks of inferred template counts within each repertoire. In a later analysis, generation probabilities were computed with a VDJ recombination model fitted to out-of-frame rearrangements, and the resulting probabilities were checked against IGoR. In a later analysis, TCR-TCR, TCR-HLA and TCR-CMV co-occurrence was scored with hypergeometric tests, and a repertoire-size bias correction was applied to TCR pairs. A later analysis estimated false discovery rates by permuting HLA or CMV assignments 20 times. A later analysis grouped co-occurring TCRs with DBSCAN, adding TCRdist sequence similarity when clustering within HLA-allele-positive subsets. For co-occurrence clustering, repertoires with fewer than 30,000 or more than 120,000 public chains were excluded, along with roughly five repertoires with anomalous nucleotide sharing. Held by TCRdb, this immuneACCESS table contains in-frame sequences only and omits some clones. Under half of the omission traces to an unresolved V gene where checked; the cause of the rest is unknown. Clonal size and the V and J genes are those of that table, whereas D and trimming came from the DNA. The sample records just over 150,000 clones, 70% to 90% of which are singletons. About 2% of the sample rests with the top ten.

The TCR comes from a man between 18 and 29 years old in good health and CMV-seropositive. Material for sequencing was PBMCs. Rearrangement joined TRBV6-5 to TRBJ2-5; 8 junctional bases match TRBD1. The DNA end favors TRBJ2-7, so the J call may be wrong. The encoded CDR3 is CASSIGQGYEQYF. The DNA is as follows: TGTGCCAGCAGTATAGGACAGGGCTACGAGCAGTACTTC.